This T cell receptor beta chain emerged from a study of T cells in Graves' hyperthyroidism and ophthalmopathy. At the level of the study: Specimen type is peripheral blood, collected at initial diagnosis prior to any treatment.

The study included ophthalmopathy patients with Clinical Activity Score at least 3, NOSPECS grade at least 4 and duration under 3 months. Any patient presenting with uncontrolled infection, other autoimmune disease, pregnancy or lactation was left out. Amplification yielded TCR beta CDR3 regions, with RNA transcripts as the source. The HTBI primer set served for first-round RT-PCR of the TCR CDR3. Via MiXCR, TCRdb re-called the multiplex PCR reads, giving one row per CDR3 protein. The sample has around 600,000 distinct CDR3 sequences; around 15% are singletons. The CDR3 length is 15 residues. V gave up 5 bases and J gave up 4 bases; unmatched junction bases: 8. Germline V CDR1 and CDR2: SEHNR, FQNEAQ (reference sequence). The sample holds many counts of this clonotype.

The receptor was derived from a woman aged 45-65 years with Graves' ophthalmopathy. This chain uses TRBV7-9 with TRBJ2-7, with 10 bases identical to TRBD2. Specimen: blood. CDR3 residues: CASSPLTSGLYEQYF. CDR3 nucleotide sequence: TGTGCCAGCAGCCCTCTGACTAGCGGGTTATACGAGCAGTACTTC. The complete variable domain, with remaining parts taken from reference TRBV7-9 and TRBJ2-7, reads DTGVSQNPRHKITKRGQNVTFRCDPISEHNRLYWYRQTLGQGPEFLTYFQNEAQLEKSRLLSDRFSAERPKGSFSTLEIQRTEQGDSAMYLCASSPLTSGLYEQYFGPGTRLTVT.